This TCR beta chain comes out of a study of shared clonotypes between healthy human individuals. On the study more broadly: Three plates were used per donor for CD4 naive, three for CD4 memory, two for CD8 naive and one for CD8 memory.

The junction had 9 bases not matched to a gene; V was cut back by 4 bases and J by 6 bases. The CDR3 sequence is 15 residues long. The germline gives CDR1 SNHLY, CDR2 FYNNEI. Points on this clone: What it recognizes is unknown.

The authors ran the assay at deep level. Measured with immunoSEQ multiplex PCR; TCRdb has only the in-frame clones, and not every one. The profile shows a few million clones, roughly nine tenths of them singletons. General observations from the study: Deeper or shallower sequencing was expected to change how clonotypes are shared among donors. Several donors shared approximately 5% of their naive CD4 clonotypes.

This receptor was obtained from a man between 18 and 29 years old in good health. The J gene is TRBJ2-3, the V gene TRBV2; 8 bases match TRBD2. Sequenced: naive CD4+ T cells sorted from blood. This sample's subset: CD45RA+ positively selected. CDR3 coding DNA: TGTGCCAGCAGTGCAACCAGCGGGAGCTTGGATACGCAGTATTTT. This gives the protein CASSATSGSLDTQYF. Using reference TRBV2 and TRBJ2-3 for the parts outside the CDR3, the full variable domain is EPEVTQTPSHQVTQMGQEVILRCVPISNHLYFYWYRQILGQKVEFLVSFYNNEISEKSEIFDDQFSVERPDGSNFTLKIRSTKLEDSAMYFCASSATSGSLDTQYFGPGTRLTVL.